The 10 T cell receptor beta chains given below trace back to one sample, sequenced in a study of T cells after yellow fever vaccination. TCRdb called the 5' RACE reads again in MiXCR, with one record for every CDR3 protein. The data contain more than 95,000 distinct CDR3 sequences, approximately 7% of them seen just once; the ten biggest clones take up about 2.7%. Specimen: CD4+ T cells sorted from PBMCs, collected more than 8 days after the first yellow fever vaccination. Receptor source: a young man who received the YFV17D yellow fever vaccine.

This clonotype has more than one count but fewer than ten. The chain carries TRBV7-2 and TRBJ2-2; 8 nucleotides match TRBD1. The CDR3 spans 16 residues. The junction had 9 bases not matched to a gene; V was cut back by 4 bases and J by 5 bases. Germline CDR1 is SGHTA and CDR2 is FQGNSA. The CDR3 loop reads CASSSADRAGTGELFF. Here the CDR3 DNA reads TGTGCCAGCAGCTCCGCGGACAGGGCGGGGACCGGGGAGCTGTTTTTT.

This clonotype has a count of ten or more. The chain couples TRBV7-2 to TRBJ2-4, with 8 bases that match TRBD1. The CDR3 extends over 14 amino acids. J gave up 8 bases and V 5 bases, and 8 bases lay outside the gene matches. Germline V gene data show CDR1 as SGHTA and CDR2 as FQGNSA. The CDR3 is CASSTRQGSHIQYF. The DNA of the CDR3 is TGTGCCAGCAGCACACGACAGGGGAGTCACATTCAGTACTTC.

In its sample, this clonotype was seen a few times. The rearrangement links TRBV7-2 to TRBJ2-1, with TRBD2 matching over 8 bases. This CDR3 comprises 15 residues. J gave up 3 bases and V 5 bases, and 6 bases lay outside the gene matches. Germline CDR1 SGHTA, CDR2 FQGNSA. The CDR3 DNA is TGTGCCAGCAGCCCGGGGGGGGTCAACTACAATGAGCAGTTCTTC. It specifies CASSPGGVNYNEQFF.

This clonotype has at least ten counts. V is TRBV11-1 and J is TRBJ2-1, with D perhaps TRBD1 (5 bases). The V end was cut by 4 bases, the J end by 0 bases, with 19 bases between. Germline V gives CDR1 SGHAT, CDR2 FQDESV (reference sequence). The CDR3 is 18 amino acids. The CDR3 sequence is CASSYPPDRASSYNEQFF. For the CDR3, the DNA is TGTGCCAGCAGCTACCCCCCCGACAGAGCGAGCTCCTACAATGAGCAGTTCTTC. Based on the CDR3 plus reference TRBV11-1 and TRBJ2-1, the full variable domain is EAEVAQSPRYKITEKSQAVAFWCDPISGHATLYWYRQILGQGPELLVQFQDESVVDDSQLPKDRFSAERLKGVDSTLKIQPAELGDSAMYLCASSYPPDRASSYNEQFFGPGTRLTVL.

This clonotype was observed at least ten times. CDR3 region: CASSPHNRAGQPQHF. CDR3 nucleotides: TGTGCCAGCTCACCACATAACAGGGCGGGCCAGCCCCAGCATTTT. This chain connects TRBV18 to TRBJ1-5, with D tentatively TRBD1 (6 bases). Germline V gene sequence: CDR1 KGHSH, CDR2 LQKENI. The CDR3 is 15 amino acids. With 1 base removed from V and 7 bases from J, the gap between germline ends came to 14 bases. The full variable domain, completed using reference TRBV18 and TRBJ1-5, is NAGVMQNPRHLVRRRGQEARLRCSPMKGHSHVYWYRQLPEEGLKFMVYLQKENIIDESGMPKERFSAEFPKEGPSILRIQQVVRGDSAAYFCASSPHNRAGQPQHFGDGTRLSIL.

This clonotype was counted many times. V gene TRBV20-1 combines with J gene TRBJ1-2; 9 bases are shared with TRBD1. The CDR3 has 12 residues. The V and J ends lost 6 bases and 10 bases, in that order; junction bases with no gene match: 9. Germline V gene data show CDR1 as DFQATT and CDR2 as SNEGSKA (reference sequence). This CDR3 reads CSAEDRGEDYTF. The CDR3 DNA is TGCAGTGCCGAGGACAGGGGTGAGGACTACACCTTC.

The chain links TRBV7-9 to TRBJ2-7; TRBD1 aligns across 7 bases. CDR1 and CDR2 from the germline V gene are SEHNR and FQNEAQ (reference sequence). The CDR3 is 14 residues long. The V and J ends lost 4 bases and 5 bases, in that order; junction bases with no gene match: 8. CDR3: CASSYSTGADEQYF. CDR3 sequence (DNA): TGTGCCAGCAGCTATTCTACAGGGGCCGACGAGCAGTACTTC.

This clonotype has ten or more counts. This chain links TRBV19 with TRBJ1-5; D unclear. Trimming cost V 3 bases and J 5 bases, with 8 bases left between them. This CDR3 region has 13 residues. The germline gives CDR1 LNHDA, CDR2 SQIVND (reference sequence). The CDR3 region is CASSIRLDQPQHF. As DNA, the CDR3 is TGTGCCAGTAGTATCCGGCTAGATCAGCCCCAGCATTTT.

This clonotype was recorded at least ten times. The chain is built from TRBV6-5 and TRBJ2-7; maybe TRBD1 (5 bases). CDR1 MNHEY and CDR2 SVGAGI come from the germline V gene. Trimming stripped 2 bases from V and 2 bases from J, with 7 bases between. There are 13 residues in the CDR3. CDR3 sequence: CASSYRGTYEQYF. CDR3 sequence (DNA): TGTGCCAGCAGTTACAGGGGCACCTACGAGCAGTACTTC.

This clonotype was observed at least ten times. V gene TRBV4-2 combines with J gene TRBJ2-3; D tentatively reads TRBD1 or TRBD2 (5 bases each). The CDR3 extends over 13 amino acids. V dropped 4 bases and J dropped 5 bases, with 10 bases sitting between them. Germline values: CDR1 LGHNA, CDR2 YNFKEQ. The CDR3 sequence is CASSRMGVDTQYF. The DNA for the CDR3 is TGTGCCAGCAGCCGGATGGGGGTAGATACGCAGTATTTT.